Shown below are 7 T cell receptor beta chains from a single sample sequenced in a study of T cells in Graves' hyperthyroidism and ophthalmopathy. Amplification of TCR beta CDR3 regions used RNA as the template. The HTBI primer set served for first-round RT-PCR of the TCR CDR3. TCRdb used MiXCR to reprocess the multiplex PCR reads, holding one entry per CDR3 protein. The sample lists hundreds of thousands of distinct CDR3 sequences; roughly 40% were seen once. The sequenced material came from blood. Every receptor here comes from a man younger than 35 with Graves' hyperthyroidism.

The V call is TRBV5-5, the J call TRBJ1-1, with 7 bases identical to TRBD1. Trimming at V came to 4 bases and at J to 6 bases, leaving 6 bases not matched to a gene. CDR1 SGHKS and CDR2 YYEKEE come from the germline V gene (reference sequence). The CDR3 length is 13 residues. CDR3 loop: CASSLTTGPEAFF. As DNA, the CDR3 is TGTGCCAGCAGCCTAACGACAGGGCCTGAAGCTTTCTTT.

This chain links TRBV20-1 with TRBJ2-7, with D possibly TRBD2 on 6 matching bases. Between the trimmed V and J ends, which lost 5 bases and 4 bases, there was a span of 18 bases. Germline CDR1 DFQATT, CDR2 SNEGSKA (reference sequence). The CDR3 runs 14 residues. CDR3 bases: TGCAGTGCTGGTGGCGGGGCTCAGCTATACGAGCAGTACTTC. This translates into CSAGGGAQLYEQYF.

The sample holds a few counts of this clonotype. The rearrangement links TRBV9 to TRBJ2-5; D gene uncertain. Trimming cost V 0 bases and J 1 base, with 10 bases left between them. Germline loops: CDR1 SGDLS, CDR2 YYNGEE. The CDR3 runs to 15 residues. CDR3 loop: CASSVEWRPQETQYF. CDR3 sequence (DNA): TGTGCCAGCAGCGTAGAGTGGCGCCCCCAAGAGACCCAGTACTTC.

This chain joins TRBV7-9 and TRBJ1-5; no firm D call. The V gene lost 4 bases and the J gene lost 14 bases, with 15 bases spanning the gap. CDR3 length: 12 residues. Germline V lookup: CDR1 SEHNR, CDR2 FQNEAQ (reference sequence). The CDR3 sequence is CASSSREAYEHF. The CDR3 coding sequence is TGTGCCAGCAGCTCTCGGGAAGCTTACGAGCATTTT. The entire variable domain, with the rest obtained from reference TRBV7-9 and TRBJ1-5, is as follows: DTGVSQNPRHKITKRGQNVTFRCDPISEHNRLYWYRQTLGQGPEFLTYFQNEAQLEKSRLLSDRFSAERPKGSFSTLEIQRTEQGDSAMYLCASSSREAYEHFGDGTRLSIL.

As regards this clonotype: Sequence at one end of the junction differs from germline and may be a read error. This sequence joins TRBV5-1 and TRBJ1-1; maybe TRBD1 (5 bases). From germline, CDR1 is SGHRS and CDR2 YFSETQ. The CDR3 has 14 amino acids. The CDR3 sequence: CATSGGGSHTEAFF. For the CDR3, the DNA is TGCGCCACCAGCGGGGGGGGGTCCCACACTGAAGCTTTCTTT. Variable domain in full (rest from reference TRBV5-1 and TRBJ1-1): KAGVTQTPRYLIKTRGQQVTLSCSPISGHRSVSWYQQTPGQGLQFLFEYFSETQRNKGNFPGRFSGRQFSNSRSEMNVSTLELGDSALYLCATSGGGSHTEAFFGQGTRLTVV.

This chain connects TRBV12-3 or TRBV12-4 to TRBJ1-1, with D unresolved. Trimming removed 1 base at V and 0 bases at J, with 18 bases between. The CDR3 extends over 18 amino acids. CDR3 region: CASSLGRSVSQMNTEAFF. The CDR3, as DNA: TGTGCCAGCAGTTTAGGCAGATCCGTGTCCCAAATGAACACTGAAGCTTTCTTT.

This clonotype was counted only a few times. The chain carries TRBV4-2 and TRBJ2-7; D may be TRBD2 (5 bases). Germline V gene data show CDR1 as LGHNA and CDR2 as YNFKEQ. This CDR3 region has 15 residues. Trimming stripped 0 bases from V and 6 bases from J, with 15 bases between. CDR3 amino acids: CASSQDEAVFVEQYF. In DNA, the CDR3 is TGTGCCAGCAGCCAAGATGAAGCGGTCTTTGTCGAGCAGTACTTC.